The entry that follows covers one T cell receptor (beta chain) sequence. There is no known antigen for this receptor. Base qualities are not provided; no much larger clone lies one nucleotide away. TCRdb records Illumina NovaSeq 6000 as the sequencer. TCRalpha and TCRbeta cDNA libraries were built by 5'RACE with constant-segment primers, adding sample barcodes and unique molecular identifiers. Trizol reagent was used to extract RNA from every sample. Amplification of the libraries took two PCR steps, and the second step added a second sample barcode plus Illumina TruSeq adapters. Sequencing of the libraries was done on an Illumina NovaSeq, producing 2 x 150 bp paired-end reads. The original pipeline was this. Reads were demultiplexed and collapsed into UMI-guided consensus sequences with migec v1.2.7. Using mixcr v2.1.11, the UMI consensuses were aligned to TRA and TRB V and J templates and assembled into clonotypes. Expanded or contracted clonotypes were those called significant by both edgeR and NoisET, with noise models trained on biological replicates. edgeR calls used a false discovery rate-adjusted p below 0.01 and a log2 fold-change threshold of 1. PCA with hierarchical clustering of max-normalized trajectories of the 1000 most abundant clonotypes was used as exploratory dynamics analysis. Separately sequenced CD4+ and CD8+ repertoires were used to assign the CD4 or CD8 phenotype of responding clones. TCRdb redid the processing of the public reads, applying fastp at Q25 and MiXCR, and retained in-frame beta chains. When rows share a CDR3 protein, they turn into one entry using the most common DNA and genes. These V and J calls derive from TCRdb rather than the authors' analysis. For this sample the table gives about 470,000 distinct CDR3 sequences, of which around a quarter were detected only once. The top ten clonotypes cover around 12% of the sample.

PBMCs were isolated by Ficoll-Paque density gradient centrifugation. The data stem from a study of T-cell memory formation after mild COVID-19 (dated by TCRdb to the early 2020s). Turning to the overall study: TCR sequence clusters from the two donors were found to be largely donor specific. Two young, previously healthy adult volunteers, one female and one male, were included in the cohort. In two donors, T-cell clones that expanded and contracted after mild COVID-19 were tracked by sequencing TCRalpha and TCRbeta repertoires over time. Study-wide conclusions, independent of this receptor: The detection of some responding clones in pre-infection memory suggests that pre-existing cross-reactive memory T cells joined the SARS-CoV-2 response. Only a couple of mild cases were covered by the study, and larger cohorts that include severe cases with pre-infection samples were considered necessary. Contracting CD4+ clones appeared mostly in the CM and EM memory subsets, whereas CD8+ clones were enriched in EMRA. From day 15 to 85, contracting clones showed balanced CD4/CD8 phenotypes, whereas a second wave of clones that expanded from day 15 to 37 leaned towards CD4+. SARS-CoV-2 specificity of the second-wave clones peaking on day 37 was not confirmed.

The sequenced sample consisted of PBMCs or a T cell subset sorted from them (not recorded which). This clonotype was sampled from an adult woman who had mild COVID-19 (a few samples of this study predate the infection). The sample titles of this study are shuffled in the database, so cell type and time point are left out; the donor was told from shared clones.

The CDR3 sequence is CASNPRDRGLSSYNEQFF. The DNA is TGTGCCAGCAACCCCCGGGACAGGGGTCTTAGCTCCTACAATGAGCAGTTCTTC. The sequence links TRBV7-8 to TRBJ2-1; the junction holds 10 bases that match TRBD1. Trimming accounts for 7 bases at V and 0 bases at J, while the number of junction bases matched to no gene is 12. The CDR3 spans 18 residues, from the cysteine through the phenylalanine. Only the CDR3 DNA is retained, 54 bases long and in frame from the first base. CDR1 and CDR2, looked up from the germline V gene, are SGHVS and FQNEAQ.